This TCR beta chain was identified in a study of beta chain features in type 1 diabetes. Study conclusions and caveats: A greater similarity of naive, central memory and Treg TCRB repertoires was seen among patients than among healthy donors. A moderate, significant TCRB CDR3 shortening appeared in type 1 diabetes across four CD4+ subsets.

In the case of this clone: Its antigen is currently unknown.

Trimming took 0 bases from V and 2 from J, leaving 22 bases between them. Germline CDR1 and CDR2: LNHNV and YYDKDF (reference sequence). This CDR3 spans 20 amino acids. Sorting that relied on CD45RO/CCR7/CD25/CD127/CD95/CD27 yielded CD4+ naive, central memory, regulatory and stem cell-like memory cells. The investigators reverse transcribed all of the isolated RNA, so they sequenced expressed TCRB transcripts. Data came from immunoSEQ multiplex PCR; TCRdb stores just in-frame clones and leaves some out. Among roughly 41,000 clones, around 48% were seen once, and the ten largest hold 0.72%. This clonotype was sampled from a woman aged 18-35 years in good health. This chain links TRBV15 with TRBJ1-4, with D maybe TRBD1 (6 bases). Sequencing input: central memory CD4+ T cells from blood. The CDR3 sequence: CATSRDLGHVQGYTNEKLFF. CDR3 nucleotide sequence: TGTGCCACCAGCAGAGATCTCGGTCACGTTCAGGGGTATACTAATGAAAAACTGTTTTTT.